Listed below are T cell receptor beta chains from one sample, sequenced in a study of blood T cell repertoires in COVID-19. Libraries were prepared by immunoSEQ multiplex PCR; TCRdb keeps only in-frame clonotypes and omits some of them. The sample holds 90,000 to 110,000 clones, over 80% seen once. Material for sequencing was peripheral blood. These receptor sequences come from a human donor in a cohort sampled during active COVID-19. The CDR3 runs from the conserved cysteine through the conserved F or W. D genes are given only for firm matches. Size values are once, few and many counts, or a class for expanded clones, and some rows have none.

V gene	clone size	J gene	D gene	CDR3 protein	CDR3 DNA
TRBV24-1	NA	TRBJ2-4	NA	CATSDSGTSKGAKNIQYF	TGTGCCACCAGTGACTCCGGGACATCTAAGGGAGCCAAAAACATTCAGTACTTC
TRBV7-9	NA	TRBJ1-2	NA	CASSLVSGGGYTF	TGTGCCAGCAGCTTAGTGTCGGGAGGAGGCTACACCTTC
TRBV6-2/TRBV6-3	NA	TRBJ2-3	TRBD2	CASSYQSAGGPPQYF	TGTGCCAGCAGTTACCAATCTGCGGGGGGGCCCCCGCAGTATTTT
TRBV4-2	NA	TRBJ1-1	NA	CASSLSAGGNTEAFF	TGTGCCAGCAGCCTAAGCGCGGGAGGGAACACTGAAGCTTTCTTT
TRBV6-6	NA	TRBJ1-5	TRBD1	CASSPQGVGDQPQHF	TGTGCCAGCAGCCCCCAGGGGGTAGGTGATCAGCCCCAGCATTTT
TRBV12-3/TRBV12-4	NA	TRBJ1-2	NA	CASSPRILGGYTF	TGTGCCAGCAGTCCGAGGATTCTCGGAGGCTACACCTTC
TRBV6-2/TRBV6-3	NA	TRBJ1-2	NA	CASSYPAAYGYTF	TGTGCCAGCAGTTACCCGGCGGCCTATGGCTACACCTTC
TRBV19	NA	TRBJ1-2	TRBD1	CASSKPGQGFYGYTF	TGTGCCAGTAGTAAACCGGGACAGGGCTTCTATGGCTACACCTTC
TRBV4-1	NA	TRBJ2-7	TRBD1	CASSQPGQGSYEQYF	TGCGCCAGCAGCCAACCGGGACAGGGATCCTACGAGCAGTACTTC
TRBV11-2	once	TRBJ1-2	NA	CASSFAEAAGYTF	TGTGCCAGCAGCTTCGCGGAGGCTGCTGGCTACACCTTC
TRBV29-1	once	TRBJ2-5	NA	CSVESHRKETQYF	TGCAGCGTTGAATCCCACAGGAAAGAGACCCAGTACTTC
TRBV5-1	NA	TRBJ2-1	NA	CASSLAGGGYNEQFF	TGCGCCAGCAGCTTGGCTGGGGGCGGTTACAATGAGCAGTTCTTC
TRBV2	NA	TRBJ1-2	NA	CASSEAAGAGGYTF	TGTGCCAGCAGTGAAGCAGCAGGGGCCGGTGGCTACACCTTC
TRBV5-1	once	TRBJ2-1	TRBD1	CASSLGQGTNEQFF	TGCGCCAGCAGCTTGGGACAGGGTACGAATGAGCAGTTCTTC